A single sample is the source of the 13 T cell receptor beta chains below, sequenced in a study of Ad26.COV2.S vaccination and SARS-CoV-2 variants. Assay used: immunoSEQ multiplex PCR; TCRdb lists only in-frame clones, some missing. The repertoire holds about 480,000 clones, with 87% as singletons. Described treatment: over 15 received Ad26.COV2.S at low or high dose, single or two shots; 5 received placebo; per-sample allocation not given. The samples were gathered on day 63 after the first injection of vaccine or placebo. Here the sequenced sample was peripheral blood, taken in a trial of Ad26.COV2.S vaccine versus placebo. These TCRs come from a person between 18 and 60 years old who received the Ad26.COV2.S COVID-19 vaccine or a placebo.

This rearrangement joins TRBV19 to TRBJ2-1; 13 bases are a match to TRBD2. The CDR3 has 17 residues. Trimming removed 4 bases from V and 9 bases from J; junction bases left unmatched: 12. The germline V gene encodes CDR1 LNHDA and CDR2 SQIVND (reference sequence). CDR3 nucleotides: TGTGCCAGTAGTACGATGATGACTAGCGGGAGGTTGGGTGAGCAGTTCTTC. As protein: CASSTMMTSGRLGEQFF.

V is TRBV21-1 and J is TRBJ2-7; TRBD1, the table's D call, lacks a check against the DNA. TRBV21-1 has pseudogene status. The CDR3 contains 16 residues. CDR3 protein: CASRNGRGQISYEQYF. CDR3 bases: TGTGCCAGCAGAAATGGCAGGGGACAGATCTCCTACGAGCAGTACTTC.

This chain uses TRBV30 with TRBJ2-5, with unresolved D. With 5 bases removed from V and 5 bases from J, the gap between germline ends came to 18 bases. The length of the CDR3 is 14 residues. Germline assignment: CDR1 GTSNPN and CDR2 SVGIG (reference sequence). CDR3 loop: CAWAERAIWETQYF. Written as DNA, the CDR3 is TGTGCCTGGGCGGAGCGCGCCATCTGGGAGACCCAGTACTTC.

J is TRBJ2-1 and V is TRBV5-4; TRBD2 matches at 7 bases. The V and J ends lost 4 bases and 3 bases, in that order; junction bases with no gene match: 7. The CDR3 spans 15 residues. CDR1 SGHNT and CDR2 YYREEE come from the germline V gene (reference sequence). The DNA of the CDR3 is TGTGCCAGCAGCGGCGGGAGATTAGGCTACAATGAGCAGTTCTTC. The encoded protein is CASSGGRLGYNEQFF. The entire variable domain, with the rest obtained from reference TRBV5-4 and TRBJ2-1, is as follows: ETGVTQSPTHLIKTRGQQVTLRCSSQSGHNTVSWYQQALGQGPQFIFQYYREEENGRGNFPPRFSGLQFPNYSSELNVNALELDDSALYLCASSGGRLGYNEQFFGPGTRLTVL.

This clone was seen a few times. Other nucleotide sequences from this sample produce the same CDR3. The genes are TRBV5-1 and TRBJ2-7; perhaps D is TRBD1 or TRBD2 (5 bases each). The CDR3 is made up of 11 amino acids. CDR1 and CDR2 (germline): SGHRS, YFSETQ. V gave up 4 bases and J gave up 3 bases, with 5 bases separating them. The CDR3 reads CASSGGYEQYF. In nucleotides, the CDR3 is TGCGCCAGCAGCGGGGGCTACGAGCAGTACTTC.

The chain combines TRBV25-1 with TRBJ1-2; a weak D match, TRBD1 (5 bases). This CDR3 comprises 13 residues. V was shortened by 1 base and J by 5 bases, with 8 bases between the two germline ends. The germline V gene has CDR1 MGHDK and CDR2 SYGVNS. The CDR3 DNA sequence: TGTGCCAGCAGTGAATTGGGGCGGTATGGCTACACCTTC. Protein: CASSELGRYGYTF.

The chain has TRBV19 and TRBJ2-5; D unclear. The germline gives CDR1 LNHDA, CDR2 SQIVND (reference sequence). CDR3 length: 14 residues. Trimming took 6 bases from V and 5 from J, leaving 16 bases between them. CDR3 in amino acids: CASRGSSFDETQYF. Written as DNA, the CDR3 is TGTGCCAGTAGGGGCAGCTCGTTCGACGAGACCCAGTACTTC.

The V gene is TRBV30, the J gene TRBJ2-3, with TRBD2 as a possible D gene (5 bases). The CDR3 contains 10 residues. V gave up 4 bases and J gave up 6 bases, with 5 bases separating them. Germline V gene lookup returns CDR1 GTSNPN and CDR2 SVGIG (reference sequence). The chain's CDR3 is CAWTGDTQYF. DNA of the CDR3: TGTGCCTGGACGGGGGATACGCAGTATTTT.

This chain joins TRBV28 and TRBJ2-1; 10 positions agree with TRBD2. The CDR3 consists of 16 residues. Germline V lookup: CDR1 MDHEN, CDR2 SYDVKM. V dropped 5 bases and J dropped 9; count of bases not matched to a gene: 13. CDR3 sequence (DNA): TGTGCCAGCAGTCCCAATCCGGGCAGCGGGAGGGCTGAGCAGTTCTTC. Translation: CASSPNPGSGRAEQFF. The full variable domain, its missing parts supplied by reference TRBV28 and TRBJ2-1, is DVKVTQSSRYLVKRTGEKVFLECVQDMDHENMFWYRQDPGLGLRLIYFSYDVKMKEKGDIPEGYSVSREKKERFSLILESASTNQTSMYLCASSPNPGSGRAEQFFGPGTRLTVL.

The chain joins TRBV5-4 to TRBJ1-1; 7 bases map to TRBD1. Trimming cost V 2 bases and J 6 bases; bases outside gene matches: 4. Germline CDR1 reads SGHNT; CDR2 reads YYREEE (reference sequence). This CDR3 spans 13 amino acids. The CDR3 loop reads CASSFDRAAEAFF. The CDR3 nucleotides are TGTGCCAGCAGCTTCGACAGGGCGGCTGAAGCTTTCTTT.

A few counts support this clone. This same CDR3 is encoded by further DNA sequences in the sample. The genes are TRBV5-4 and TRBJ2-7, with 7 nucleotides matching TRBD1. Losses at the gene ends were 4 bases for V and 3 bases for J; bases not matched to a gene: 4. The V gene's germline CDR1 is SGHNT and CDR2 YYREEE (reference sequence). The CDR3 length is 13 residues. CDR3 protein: CASSPGQNYEQYF. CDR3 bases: TGTGCCAGCAGCCCGGGACAGAACTACGAGCAGTACTTC.

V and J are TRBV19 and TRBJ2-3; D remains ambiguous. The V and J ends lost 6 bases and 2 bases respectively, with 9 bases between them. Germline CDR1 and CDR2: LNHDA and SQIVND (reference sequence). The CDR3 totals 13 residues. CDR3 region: CASRVGLTDTQYF. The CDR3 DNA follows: TGTGCCAGTAGAGTAGGGCTCACAGATACGCAGTATTTT.

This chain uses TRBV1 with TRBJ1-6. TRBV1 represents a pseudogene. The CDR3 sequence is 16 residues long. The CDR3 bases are TGCACCAGCAGCCAAGAAGAAGCCGGGGCAGGTTCACCCCTCCACTTT. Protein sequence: CTSSQEEAGAGSPLHF.